This TCR beta chain was identified in a study of radiation and T cells in renal cell carcinoma. About the research overall: Nephrectomy followed 15 Gy stereotactic body radiation by 4 weeks.

The time point was: blood 2 weeks post-SBRT. Documented treatment: 15 Gy SBRT to primary tumor, nephrectomy 4 weeks later. Assay used: immunoSEQ multiplex PCR; TCRdb lists only in-frame clones, some missing. The sample has roughly 150,000 clones, 87% seen once; the top ten hold 10% to 15%. The V gene lost 2 bases and the J gene lost 0 bases, with 9 bases spanning the gap. Germline V CDR1 and CDR2: MNHEY, SVGAGI. The CDR3 consists of 15 residues. This rearrangement joins TRBV6-5 to TRBJ2-3, with D possibly called TRBD1 or TRBD2 (5 bases each). The sequenced sample was blood, obtained from a patient whose treatment included radiotherapy and nephrectomy. This receptor was taken from a woman aged 45 to 65 with renal cell carcinoma. CDR3 protein: CASSYGGASTDTQYF. The CDR3 DNA is TGTGCCAGCAGTTACGGGGGTGCTAGCACAGATACGCAGTATTTT.